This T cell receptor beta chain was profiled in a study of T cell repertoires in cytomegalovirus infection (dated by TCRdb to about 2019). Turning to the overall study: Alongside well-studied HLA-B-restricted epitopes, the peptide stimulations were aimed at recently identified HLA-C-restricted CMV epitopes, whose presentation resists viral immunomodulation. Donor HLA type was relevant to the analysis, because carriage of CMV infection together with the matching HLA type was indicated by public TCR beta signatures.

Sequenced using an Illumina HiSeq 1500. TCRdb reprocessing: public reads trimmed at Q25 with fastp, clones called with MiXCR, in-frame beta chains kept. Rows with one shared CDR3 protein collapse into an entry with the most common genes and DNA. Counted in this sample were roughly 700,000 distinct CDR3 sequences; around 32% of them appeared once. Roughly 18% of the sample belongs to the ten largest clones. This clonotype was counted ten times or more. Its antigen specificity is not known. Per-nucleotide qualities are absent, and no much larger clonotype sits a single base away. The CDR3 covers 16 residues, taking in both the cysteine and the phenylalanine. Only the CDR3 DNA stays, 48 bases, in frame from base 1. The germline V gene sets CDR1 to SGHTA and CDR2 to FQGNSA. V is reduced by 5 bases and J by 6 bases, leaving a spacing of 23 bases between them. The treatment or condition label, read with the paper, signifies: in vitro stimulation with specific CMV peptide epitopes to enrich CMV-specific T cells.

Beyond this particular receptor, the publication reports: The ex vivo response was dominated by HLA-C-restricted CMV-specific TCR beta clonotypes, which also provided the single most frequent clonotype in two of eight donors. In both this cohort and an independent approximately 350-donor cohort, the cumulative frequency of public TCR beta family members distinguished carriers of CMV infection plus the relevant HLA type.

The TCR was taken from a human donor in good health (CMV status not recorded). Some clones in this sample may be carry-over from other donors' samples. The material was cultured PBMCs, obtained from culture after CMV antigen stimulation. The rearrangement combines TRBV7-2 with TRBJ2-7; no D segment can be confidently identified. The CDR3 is CASSPVSKFVGFEQYF. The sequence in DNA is TGTGCCAGCAGCCCCGTATCGAAGTTTGTTGGCTTCGAGCAGTACTTC.